The 23 T cell receptor beta chains below come from one sample, sequenced in a study of PD-L1 blockade in urothelial cancer. Sequencing used immunoSEQ multiplex PCR; TCRdb keeps in-frame clones, though not all of them. Here the sample spans about 88,000 clones, approximately 88% being singletons. Time point indicated: pretreatment peripheral blood. Specimen: PBMCs, collected around atezolizumab (anti-PD-L1) treatment. Every receptor here comes from a woman older than 75 with urothelial cancer.

The rearrangement joins TRBV7-9 to TRBJ2-3, with 15 nucleotides matching TRBD2. J gave up 7 bases and V 6 bases, and 5 bases lay outside the gene matches. This CDR3 has 15 amino acids. Per germline, CDR1 SEHNR and CDR2 FQNEAQ (reference sequence). This chain's CDR3 is CASSPGLAGGNTQYF. CDR3 DNA sequence: TGTGCCAGCAGTCCGGGACTAGCGGGAGGTAATACGCAGTATTTT.

The rearrangement uses TRBV6-5 and TRBJ2-3; 11 nucleotides align to TRBD2. This CDR3 contains 14 residues. With 7 bases clipped from V and 3 bases from J, the junction kept 3 bases outside the gene matches. The germline V gene encodes CDR1 MNHEY and CDR2 SVGAGI. DNA of the CDR3: TGTGCCAGCACCTCTAGCGGGGGGACAGATACGCAGTATTTT. Its protein product is CASTSSGGTDTQYF.

This rearrangement joins TRBV7-9 to TRBJ2-7, with TRBD2 as a possible D gene (6 bases). The germline gives CDR1 SEHNR, CDR2 FQNEAQ (reference sequence). CDR3 length: 12 amino acids. With 5 bases removed from V and 9 bases from J, the gap between germline ends came to 14 bases. The CDR3 DNA reads TGTGCCAGCAGCCGAGACCCCGGGGGGCAGTACTTC. Translating gives CASSRDPGGQYF.

Comments on this clone: Other DNA variants within this sample encode the same CDR3. The V call is TRBV18, the J call TRBJ1-2; perhaps TRBD1 as D (5 bases). CDR3 length: 13 residues. V lost 3 bases and J lost 7, with 12 bases in between. Per germline, CDR1 KGHSH and CDR2 LQKENI. This chain's CDR3 is CASSPGQGSGYTF. Written as DNA, the CDR3 is TGTGCCAGCTCACCGGGGCAGGGATCTGGCTACACCTTC.

V gene TRBV28 combines with J gene TRBJ1-1; no clear D gene. CDR3 length: 12 residues. V gave up 6 bases and J gave up 5 bases, with 10 bases separating them. Germline V lookup: CDR1 MDHEN, CDR2 SYDVKM. The CDR3 loop reads CASSGVPTEAFF. The CDR3 nucleotides read TGTGCCAGCAGCGGGGTTCCAACTGAAGCTTTCTTT.

This chain uses TRBV11-2 with TRBJ2-1; possible D gene TRBD2, 6 bases. The CDR3 contains 17 residues. Per germline, CDR1 SGHAT and CDR2 FQNNGV. The ends were cut back, 3 bases at V and 7 bases at J, with 22 bases in the middle. CDR3 bases: TGTGCCAGCAGCTTTAGGGGCAAGGTGGAGGGTAGGAATGAGCAGTTCTTC. This encodes CASSFRGKVEGRNEQFF.

The chain has TRBV19 and TRBJ2-1; D not resolved. The germline gives CDR1 LNHDA, CDR2 SQIVND (reference sequence). The CDR3 runs 11 residues. The V end was cut by 8 bases, the J end by 6 bases, with 8 bases between. The CDR3 region is CASLSGNEQFF. CDR3 DNA: TGTGCCAGTTTATCCGGCAATGAGCAGTTCTTC. Together with reference TRBV19 and TRBJ2-1, the CDR3 gives the full variable domain: DGGITQSPKYLFRKEGQNVTLSCEQNLNHDAMYWYRQDPGQGLRLIYYSQIVNDFQKGDIAEGYSVSREKKESFPLTVTSAQKNPTAFYLCASLSGNEQFFGPGTRLTVL.

This clone was counted only a few times. V is TRBV7-3 and J is TRBJ1-1; 11 positions match TRBD1. With V trimmed by 5 bases and J by 5 bases, 10 bases remained unmatched. Germline V gives CDR1 SGHTA, CDR2 FQGTGA. This CDR3 comprises 16 residues. The CDR3 region has the DNA TGTGCCAGCAGCCCTCAGGGACAGGGGGTGGGGACTGAAGCTTTCTTT. It encodes CASSPQGQGVGTEAFF.

The rearrangement joins TRBV5-6 to TRBJ2-7; D remains ambiguous. This CDR3 has 14 residues. Trimming took off 5 bases at V and 0 bases at J, with 12 bases between the two ends. The germline CDR1 and CDR2 sequences are SGHDT and YYEEEE. CDR3 DNA: TGTGCCAGCAGTTACAGATCACTCTCCTACGAGCAGTACTTC. Protein: CASSYRSLSYEQYF. The variable domain in full, completed from reference TRBV5-6 and TRBJ2-7, reads DAGVTQSPTHLIKTRGQQVTLRCSPKSGHDTVSWYQQALGQGPQFIFQYYEEEERQRGNFPDRFSGHQFPNYSSELNVNALLLGDSALYLCASSYRSLSYEQYFGPGTRLTVT.

This sequence joins TRBV29-1 and TRBJ1-2; D is perhaps TRBD1 (6 bases). The CDR3 runs to 12 residues. V lost 6 bases and J 4 bases, leaving 12 bases between the germline ends. Germline V gene data show CDR1 as SQVTM and CDR2 as ANQGSEA. CDR3 DNA sequence: TGCAGCGTCGCACAGGGTCCCTATGGCTACACCTTC. This codes for CSVAQGPYGYTF.

This chain links TRBV7-9 with TRBJ1-2; D not resolved. The germline CDR1 and CDR2 sequences are SEHNR and FQNEAQ (reference sequence). CDR3 length: 12 amino acids. V shed 5 bases and J shed 5 bases, with 9 bases lying between them. CDR3 residues: CASSPDTYGYTF. For the CDR3, the DNA is TGTGCCAGCAGCCCTGACACTTATGGCTACACCTTC.

This clone was counted once. The gene calls are TRBV28 and TRBJ2-7, with TRBD1 matching over 11 bases. This CDR3 has 13 residues. V dropped 10 bases and J dropped 2; count of bases not matched to a gene: 4. CDR1 and CDR2 (germline): MDHEN, SYDVKM. The CDR3 region is CATDRGRTYEQYF. In DNA form, the CDR3 reads TGTGCCACGGACAGGGGGCGAACCTACGAGCAGTACTTC.

The rearrangement uses TRBV2 and TRBJ2-1; 7 positions agree with TRBD2. With 7 bases clipped from V and 6 bases from J, the junction kept 12 bases outside the gene matches. Germline lookup yields CDR1 SNHLY and CDR2 FYNNEI. This CDR3 is 15 amino acids long. CDR3 DNA: TGTGCCAGCAAGCCCCTTGCGGGAGTGGTCAATGAGCAGTTCTTC. Protein: CASKPLAGVVNEQFF.

The rearrangement links TRBV5-1 to TRBJ2-7; perhaps TRBD1 as D (5 bases). Trimming stripped 10 bases from V and 5 bases from J, with 19 bases between. This CDR3 contains 13 residues. CDR1 SGHRS and CDR2 YFSETQ come from the germline V gene. CDR3 sequence reads: CASRRGTTDEQYF. The CDR3 DNA reads TGCGCCTCCCGAAGGGGTACAACTGACGAGCAGTACTTC. Looking up the rest from reference TRBV5-1 and TRBJ2-7 gives the full variable domain: KAGVTQTPRYLIKTRGQQVTLSCSPISGHRSVSWYQQTPGQGLQFLFEYFSETQRNKGNFPGRFSGRQFSNSRSEMNVSTLELGDSALYLCASRRGTTDEQYFGPGTRLTVT.

The chain uses TRBV7-2 and TRBJ1-2, with D unresolved. Germline CDR1 reads SGHTA; CDR2 reads FQGNSA. V lost 4 bases and J lost 5, with 11 bases in between. The CDR3 is made up of 13 amino acids. The CDR3 nucleotides read TGTGCCAGCAGCTCTCCGCCCCTATATGGCTACACCTTC. Translating gives CASSSPPLYGYTF. The full variable domain, with the rest looked up from reference TRBV7-2 and TRBJ1-2, is GAGVSQSPSNKVTEKGKDVELRCDPISGHTALYWYRQSLGQGLEFLIYFQGNSAPDKSGLPSDRFSAERTGGSVSTLTIQRTQQEDSAVYLCASSSPPLYGYTFGSGTRLTVV.

This clone has more than one count but fewer than ten. The chain is built from TRBV19 and TRBJ1-5, with D perhaps matching TRBD1 (5 bases). The CDR3 extends over 12 amino acids. The V end was cut by 5 bases, the J end by 11 bases, with 13 bases between. Germline values: CDR1 LNHDA, CDR2 SQIVND (reference sequence). The DNA for the CDR3 is TGTGCCAGTAGTGCACCGGACATAACCCAGCATTTT. It yields the protein CASSAPDITQHF.

V gene TRBV18 combines with J gene TRBJ2-3, with 10 positions matching TRBD2. CDR3 length equals 18 residues. V lost 2 bases, J lost 4 bases, and 12 bases stayed unmatched. The V gene's germline CDR1 is KGHSH and CDR2 LQKENI. CDR3 protein: CASSPIVRLAGVADTQYF. DNA of the CDR3: TGTGCCAGCTCACCAATAGTTCGGCTAGCGGGAGTGGCAGATACGCAGTATTTT. The variable domain in full, completed from reference TRBV18 and TRBJ2-3, reads NAGVMQNPRHLVRRRGQEARLRCSPMKGHSHVYWYRQLPEEGLKFMVYLQKENIIDESGMPKERFSAEFPKEGPSILRIQQVVRGDSAAYFCASSPIVRLAGVADTQYFGPGTRLTVL.

The rearrangement links TRBV27 to TRBJ2-7, with TRBD2 identical over 9 bases. This CDR3 region has 14 residues. The V gene's germline CDR1 is MNHEY and CDR2 SMNVEV (reference sequence). V lost 6 bases to trimming and J lost 0 bases; unmatched junction nucleotides: 3. DNA of the CDR3: TGTGCCAGCAGGGCGGGAGGGTACTCCTACGAGCAGTACTTC. Its translation: CASRAGGYSYEQYF.

The CDR3 protein is CASSLEFGSYNEQFF. The CDR3 DNA follows: TGTGCCAGCAGCTTAGAGTTCGGCTCCTACAATGAGCAGTTCTTC. V and J are TRBV7-8 and TRBJ2-1; D is uncertain. Deletions cut 1 base from V and 0 bases from J, with 7 bases between. This CDR3 is built from 15 residues. The germline CDR1 and CDR2 sequences are SGHVS and FQNEAQ.

The chain has TRBV9 and TRBJ2-3; 7 bases line up with TRBD2. The germline V gene encodes CDR1 SGDLS and CDR2 YYNGEE. CDR3 length equals 16 residues. Germline trimming cut 0 bases from V and 4 bases from J; bases unmatched to any gene: 8. CDR3 in DNA: TGTGCCAGCAGCGTAGGCGGGAGCGGGGTTCCAGATACGCAGTATTTT. Amino acid sequence: CASSVGGSGVPDTQYF.

The chain joins TRBV9 to TRBJ2-5, with 11 bases lining up with TRBD2. The CDR3 consists of 17 residues. V gave up 0 bases and J gave up 4 bases; unmatched junction bases: 8. Germline V gene data show CDR1 as SGDLS and CDR2 as YYNGEE. The CDR3 DNA reads TGTGCCAGCAGCGTAGCTGGGACTAGCGGACCTCGAGAGACCCAGTACTTC. Translated: CASSVAGTSGPRETQYF.

The chain couples TRBV28 to TRBJ1-2, with TRBD1 matching over 7 bases. The CDR3 spans 14 residues. Germline V gives CDR1 MDHEN, CDR2 SYDVKM. V shed 2 bases, J shed 4 bases, and the junction held 4 bases outside the gene matches. The CDR3 loop reads CASSLPGTVYGYTF. The CDR3 DNA reads TGTGCCAGCAGTTTACCCGGGACAGTCTATGGCTACACCTTC.

This chain links TRBV18 with TRBJ1-5; TRBD1 is a possible D gene (6 bases). V shed 4 bases and J shed 2 bases, with 9 bases lying between them. The germline V gene has CDR1 KGHSH and CDR2 LQKENI. This CDR3 has 14 amino acids. CDR3 in amino acids: CASSLGQRNQPQHF. CDR3 nucleotide sequence: TGTGCCAGCTCACTTGGACAGCGCAATCAGCCCCAGCATTTT.